This T cell receptor beta chain was found in a study of OX40 agonist ivuxolimab in advanced cancers. Study outcomes and limitations: Several nonresponders also turned out to have low normalized T-cell clonal expansion.

Trimming pared 11 bases from V and 5 bases from J, leaving 21 bases between. Per germline, CDR1 SEHNR and CDR2 FQNEAQ (reference sequence). This CDR3 is built from 14 residues. Autoimmune disease history or systemic immunosuppression barred patients. Blood sampling took place at baseline, cycle 4 day 1, and cycle 7 day 1. Comments on this clone: Its antigen is not identified.

TCRdb's copy holds only in-frame clones and misses some; the assay was immunoSEQ multiplex PCR. The sample has roughly 34,000 clones; under 85% are singletons. The sequencing here drew on CD4+ or CD8+ T cells sorted from blood, taken in a trial of the OX40 agonist ivuxolimab. The gene calls are TRBV7-9 and TRBJ2-5; possible D gene TRBD2, 6 bases. This TCR was sampled from an adult with an advanced solid tumor such as melanoma, head and neck, liver or kidney cancer. The CDR3: CAVALREAMETQYF. In DNA form, the CDR3 reads TGTGCCGTGGCCTTGAGGGAGGCAATGGAGACCCAGTACTTC.